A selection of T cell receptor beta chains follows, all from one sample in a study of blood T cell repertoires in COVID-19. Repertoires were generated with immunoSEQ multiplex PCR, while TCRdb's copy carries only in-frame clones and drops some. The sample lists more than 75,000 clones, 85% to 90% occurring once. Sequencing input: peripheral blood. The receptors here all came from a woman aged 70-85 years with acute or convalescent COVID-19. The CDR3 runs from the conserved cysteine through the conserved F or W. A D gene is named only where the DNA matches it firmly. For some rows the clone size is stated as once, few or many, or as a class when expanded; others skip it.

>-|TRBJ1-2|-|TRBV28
TGTGCCAGCAGCCAAACTAACTATGGCTACACCTTC
CASSQTNYGYTF
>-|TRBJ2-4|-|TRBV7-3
TGTGCCAGCAGCTTAGACAGTGAGAAAAACATTCAGTACTTC
CASSLDSEKNIQYF
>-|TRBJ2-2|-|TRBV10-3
TGTGCCATCAGTGACGGGGCCGGGGAGCTGTTTTTT
CAISDGAGELFF
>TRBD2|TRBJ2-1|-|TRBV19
TGTGCCAGTAGTAACCAACCGGGACTAGCGGGAGTCTACAATGAGCAGTTCTTC
CASSNQPGLAGVYNEQFF
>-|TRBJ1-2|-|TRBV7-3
TGTGCCAGCAGCTTACAACAGGGCAAGAACTATGGCTACACCTTC
CASSLQQGKNYGYTF
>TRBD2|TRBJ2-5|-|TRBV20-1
TGCAGTGCTAGTCAGGCGCTAGCGGGGTCTAAAGAGACCCAGTACTTC
CSASQALAGSKETQYF
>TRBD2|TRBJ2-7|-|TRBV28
TGTGCCAGCATATCTAGCGGGGACTCCTACGAGCAGTACTTC
CASISSGDSYEQYF
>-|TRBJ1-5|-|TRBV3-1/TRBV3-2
TGTGCCAGCAGTTCCCAGGGAAATAGCAATCAGCCCCAGCATTTT
CASSSQGNSNQPQHF
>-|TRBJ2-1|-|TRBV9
TGTGCCAGCAGCGTAGCTTCCAATACTGGCGGGCGGGCAGATGAGCAGTTCTTC
CASSVASNTGGRADEQFF
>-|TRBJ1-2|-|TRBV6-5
TGTGCCAGCAGTTTTGGGGGCAGAACTAACTATGGCTACACCTTC
CASSFGGRTNYGYTF
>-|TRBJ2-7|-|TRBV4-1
TGCGCCAGCAGCCAAGGCAGGGGCGGGTACGAGCAGTACTTC
CASSQGRGGYEQYF
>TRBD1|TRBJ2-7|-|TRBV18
TGTGCCAGCTCACAGGGACAGACCTCCTCCTACGAGCAGTACTTC
CASSQGQTSSYEQYF
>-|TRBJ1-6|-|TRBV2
TGTGCCAGCAGTGAACAGGGTCAGGCCCTCCACTTT
CASSEQGQALHF
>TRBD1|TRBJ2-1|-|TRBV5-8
TGTGCCAGCAGCTTTTCGGGACAGGTATACAATGAGCAGTTCTTC
CASSFSGQVYNEQFF
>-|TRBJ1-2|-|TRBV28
TGTGCCAGCAACAAGCGCCAGGGAAGCTATGGCTACACCTTC
CASNKRQGSYGYTF
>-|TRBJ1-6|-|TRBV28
TGTGCCAGCAGTGGACGGGGGGCGGGGAATTCACCCCTCCACTTT
CASSGRGAGNSPLHF
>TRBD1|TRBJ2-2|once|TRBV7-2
TGTGCCAGCAGCCGGGACAGGGGGACCGGGGAGCTGTTTTTT
CASSRDRGTGELFF